This T cell receptor beta chain originates from a study of radiation and T cells in renal cell carcinoma. The table came from immunoSEQ multiplex PCR; TCRdb's copy has only in-frame clones and leaves some out. The sample yields about 130,000 clones, nearly 90% seen once. Time point in this sample: baseline pretreatment blood. Treatment denoted: 15 Gy SBRT to primary tumor, nephrectomy 4 weeks later. After SBRT, blood was collected at 2 and 4 weeks, plus baseline. The trim removed 5 bases at V and 7 bases at J, leaving 5 bases unmatched. The germline CDR1 and CDR2 sequences are SEHNR and FQNEAQ (reference sequence). The CDR3 contains 13 residues.

The sequencing used blood, collected from a patient whose treatment included radiotherapy and nephrectomy. V is TRBV7-9 and J is TRBJ1-1, with 9 bases matching TRBD1. This receptor was identified in a woman aged 45-65 years with renal cell carcinoma. CDR3 protein: CASSPGQGFEAFF. The CDR3 nucleotides are TGTGCCAGCAGCCCCGGACAGGGGTTTGAAGCTTTCTTT.